The present TCR beta chain was sequenced within a study of T cells in Graves' hyperthyroidism and ophthalmopathy. The study, taken as a whole, reports: Ophthalmopathy was predicted by the model a median of about 6.5 months ahead of onset.

V trimming: 10 bases; J trimming: 8 bases; junction bases outside the gene matches: 21. The CDR3 totals 16 residues. Amplified regions were TCR beta CDR3 sequences from RNA transcripts. A set of HTBI primers served as the primers for a first-round RT-PCR of the TCR CDR3. TCRdb re-called the multiplex PCR reads with MiXCR, one entry per CDR3 protein. The table records around 370,000 distinct CDR3 sequences, 15% to 20% of them present only once. Each diagnosis drew on symptoms, thyroxine, TRAb, thyroid ultrasound and orbital computed tomography findings. Fresh 10 ml peripheral blood yielded PBMCs. In the case of this clonotype: Its antigen is unknown.

The source of this sequence is a man between 18 and 35 years old with Graves' ophthalmopathy. Specimen: blood. This rearrangement joins TRBV12-3 or TRBV12-4 to TRBJ1-2; 8 bases fit TRBD1. CDR3 loop: CANRGAREGRGRGYTF. The CDR3 DNA follows: TGTGCCAACAGGGGGGCCAGGGAGGGGAGAGGTCGCGGCTACACCTTC.